The source of this TCR beta chain is a study of technical replicates of blood from a handful of donors. Method: immunoSEQ multiplex PCR; TCRdb's copy keeps in-frame clones and lacks some. The sample has approximately 88,000 clones, 94% seen once. The CDR3 consists of 13 residues. Trimming stripped 4 bases from V and 4 bases from J, with 10 bases between. Germline V gives CDR1 MNHEY, CDR2 SMNVEV (reference sequence). The TCR comes from a human donor in good health. The chain uses TRBV27 and TRBJ1-2, with D possibly being TRBD1 (5 bases). Sequencing was done on a sample of T cells isolated from PBMCs. The CDR3 loop is CASSYDRRYGYTF. CDR3 nucleotides: TGTGCCAGCAGTTACGACAGACGCTATGGCTACACCTTC.